A single sample is the source of the 12 T cell receptor beta chains below, sequenced in a study of Ad26.COV2.S vaccination and SARS-CoV-2 variants. The table came from immunoSEQ multiplex PCR; TCRdb's copy has only in-frame clones and leaves some out. The sample shows about 420,000 clones, around 89% of them seen only once. Treatment indicated: some 20 received Ad26.COV2.S at low or high dose, single or two shots; roughly 5 received placebo; per-sample allocation not given. Day 63 after the first vaccine or placebo injection was the time point for sampling. The material sequenced was peripheral blood, taken in a trial of Ad26.COV2.S vaccine versus placebo. Source of these receptors: a person between 18 and 65 years old who received the Ad26.COV2.S COVID-19 vaccine or a placebo.

The chain couples TRBV4-3 to TRBJ1-1; 10 bases align to TRBD1. CDR1 is LGHNA, CDR2 YSLEER, per germline. V dropped 5 bases and J dropped 3; count of bases not matched to a gene: 6. The CDR3 has 15 residues. This CDR3 reads CASSLGQGTDTEAFF. The CDR3 bases are TGCGCCAGCAGCTTGGGACAGGGGACGGACACTGAAGCTTTCTTT.

The CDR3 DNA reads as TGTGCCAGCAGTGATCAGGGGGCGAGTCAGCCCCAGCATTTT. This codes for CASSDQGASQPQHF. The rearrangement uses TRBV25-1 and TRBJ1-5; TRBD1 matches at 8 bases. Germline V gene sequence: CDR1 MGHDK, CDR2 SYGVNS. V shed 3 bases, J shed 6 bases, and the junction held 4 bases outside the gene matches. The CDR3 has 14 amino acids.

This clone appeared once. The chain employs TRBV18 and TRBJ1-4; D unresolved. The germline V gene encodes CDR1 KGHSH and CDR2 LQKENI. The CDR3 has 14 residues. Trimming pared 4 bases from V and 8 bases from J, leaving 14 bases between. The DNA of the CDR3 is TGTGCCAGCTCACAACCAGGTTTGGGCGAAAAACTGTTTTTT. Translation gives CASSQPGLGEKLFF.

This clone occurred once. Other DNA sequences within the sample encode an identical CDR3. The chain joins TRBV6-5 to TRBJ2-7, with 7 nucleotides matching TRBD1. CDR1 and CDR2 from the germline V gene are MNHEY and SVGAGI. This CDR3 region has 14 residues. J was trimmed by 2 bases and V by 2 bases; bases with no gene match: 3. The CDR3 region is CASSYAGGAYEQYF. The DNA of the CDR3 is TGTGCCAGCAGTTACGCAGGGGGTGCCTACGAGCAGTACTTC.

The chain combines TRBV4-1 with TRBJ2-1; the match to TRBD2 covers 7 bases. The CDR3 runs to 15 residues. From germline, CDR1 is MGHRA and CDR2 YSYEKL. V shed 1 base and J 0 bases; nucleotides not matched to a gene: 0. CDR3 sequence (DNA): TGCGCCAGCAGCCAAGGGACTAGCTCCTACAATGAGCAGTTCTTC. Its protein product is CASSQGTSSYNEQFF.

V gene TRBV2 combines with J gene TRBJ2-3, with 8 bases that match TRBD2. J was trimmed by 1 base and V by 2 bases; bases with no gene match: 8. CDR1 and CDR2 from the germline V gene are SNHLY and FYNNEI. This CDR3 has 17 amino acids. This chain's CDR3 is CASSETVPSGRTDTQYF. The CDR3 bases are TGTGCCAGCAGTGAAACGGTGCCTAGCGGGCGCACAGATACGCAGTATTTT.

The J gene is TRBJ1-6, the V gene TRBV28; possibly TRBD1 for D (5 bases). CDR1 is MDHEN, CDR2 SYDVKM, per germline. The CDR3 covers 15 residues. The germline V and J ends were trimmed by 3 bases and 3 bases, with 9 bases remaining between them. In DNA form, the CDR3 reads TGTGCCAGCAGTTTCGGGGGAATCTATAATTCACCCCTCCACTTT. Protein product: CASSFGGIYNSPLHF.

The rearrangement joins TRBV4-3 to TRBJ2-7, with 8 bases aligning to TRBD2. V shed 4 bases, J shed 0 bases, and the junction held 5 bases outside the gene matches. Per the germline V gene, CDR1 is LGHNA and CDR2 is YSLEER. The CDR3 length is 15 residues. CDR3 sequence (DNA): TGCGCCAGCAGCCGCCGACGGGAGGGCTCCTACGAGCAGTACTTC. Its translation is CASSRRREGSYEQYF.

The chain uses TRBV5-6 and TRBJ1-2; 12 bases line up with TRBD1. The CDR3 spans 16 residues. From germline, CDR1 is SGHDT and CDR2 YYEEEE. The V segment lost 4 bases and the J segment 1 base; nucleotides outside the gene matches: 5. In DNA form, the CDR3 reads TGTGCCAGCAGCGAAGGGACAGGGGGCGGTAACTATGGCTACACCTTC. It specifies CASSEGTGGGNYGYTF.

J is TRBJ2-7 and V is TRBV3-1 (or the pseudogene TRBV3-2); 11 bases align to TRBD2. CDR3 length: 15 residues. V trimming: 6 bases; J trimming: 4 bases; junction bases outside the gene matches: 8. Germline V gene lookup returns CDR1 LGHDT and CDR2 YNNKEL (reference sequence). This CDR3 is CASSPNSGGGYEQYF. For the CDR3, the DNA is TGTGCCAGCAGTCCTAATAGCGGGGGGGGATACGAGCAGTACTTC.

The chain carries TRBV11-1 and TRBJ2-6; D remains ambiguous. Germline loops: CDR1 SGHAT, CDR2 FQDESV (reference sequence). The CDR3 covers 16 residues. V was trimmed by 4 bases and J by 0 bases, leaving 10 bases between them. The CDR3 spells CASSSDSPSGANVLTF. The CDR3, as DNA: TGTGCCAGCAGCTCAGATAGTCCCTCTGGGGCCAACGTCCTGACTTTC. Drawing the rest from reference TRBV11-1 and TRBJ2-6, the complete variable domain is EAEVAQSPRYKITEKSQAVAFWCDPISGHATLYWYRQILGQGPELLVQFQDESVVDDSQLPKDRFSAERLKGVDSTLKIQPAELGDSAMYLCASSSDSPSGANVLTFGAGSRLTVL.

The chain links TRBV12-5 to TRBJ1-1; TRBD1 aligns across 7 bases. Looked up from germline, CDR1 is LGHNT and CDR2 is FRNRAP. The CDR3 totals 16 residues. J gave up 1 base and V 6 bases, and 11 bases lay outside the gene matches. Written as DNA, the CDR3 is TGTGCTAGTGGCCGGACAGGAGGTGGAAAGAACACTGAAGCTTTCTTT. Its translation: CASGRTGGGKNTEAFF.